This TCR beta chain emerged from a study of regulatory T cells in long-lasting Graves disease. CDR3 length equals 16 residues. The trim removed 2 bases at V and 2 bases at J, leaving 5 bases unmatched. The V gene's germline CDR1 is SGHTA and CDR2 FQGTGA. Time point of the sample: newly diagnosed GD, antithyroid drugs for less than 3 months. The TCR library was prepared using RNA isolated from PBMCs. Each of the patients was recruited from an endocrinology department situated in Xi'an, China. General study points: Favored gene segments in persistent disease were TRBV28, TRBJ1-2 and TRBJ2-5.

Construction of the TCR beta libraries employed iRepertoire HTBI primers in conjunction with Arm-PCR of CDR3 regions. TCRdb called the multiplex PCR reads again in MiXCR, with one record for every CDR3 protein. The table records about 440,000 distinct CDR3 sequences, approximately 16% of them present only once. At least ten counts were recorded for this clonotype. The antigen is undetermined. The same sample was also used in a study of T cells in Graves' hyperthyroidism and ophthalmopathy. As that study records: Stable hyperthyroidism was told apart from ophthalmopathy by a model built on 13 V-J features.

The rearrangement joins TRBV7-3 to TRBJ2-5; 10 bases are shared with TRBD1. The sequence was obtained from a young woman with Graves disease. The specimen was peripheral blood mononuclear cells (PBMCs), collected at new diagnosis, from a patient treated with antithyroid drugs. The CDR3 loop reads CASSLFGTGAQETQYF. CDR3 coding DNA: TGTGCCAGCAGCTTATTTGGGACAGGGGCACAAGAGACCCAGTACTTC.